These 22 T cell receptor beta chains originate from one sample sequenced in a study of T cells in Graves' hyperthyroidism and ophthalmopathy. Amplified TCR beta CDR3 regions derived from RNA transcripts. The study used the HTBI primer set for a first-round RT-PCR of the TCR CDR3. TCRdb reprocessed the multiplex PCR reads with MiXCR, giving one entry per CDR3 protein. The sample contains 450,000 to 700,000 distinct CDR3 sequences, around 42% of which appear only once. The material sequenced was peripheral blood or thyroid tissue (not recorded which). All receptors come from an adult woman with Graves' disease, either hyperthyroidism or ophthalmopathy (not recorded which).

This clonotype was picked up many times. The V gene is TRBV2, the J gene TRBJ2-7; D is possibly TRBD2 (8 bases). CDR1 is SNHLY, CDR2 FYNNEI, per germline. Deletions cut 6 bases from V and 4 bases from J, with 28 bases between. This CDR3 has 18 amino acids. The CDR3: CASSIGQEIREGLYEQYF. The CDR3 DNA sequence: TGTGCCAGCAGCATCGGACAGGAGATCCGGGAGGGCCTTTACGAGCAGTACTTC.

This clonotype was seen a single time. The chain couples TRBV10-3 to TRBJ2-7; the D gene is possibly TRBD1 (6 bases). V was trimmed by 2 bases and J by 6 bases, leaving 14 bases between them. This CDR3 has 14 amino acids. Germline CDR1 reads ENHRY; CDR2 reads SYGVKD. This CDR3 reads CAISEGGRGSEQYF. CDR3 nucleotides: TGTGCCATCAGTGAGGGGGGCAGAGGATCCGAGCAGTACTTC.

This chain links TRBV2 with TRBJ1-5; no reliable D call. Deletions cut 3 bases from V and 3 bases from J, with 12 bases between. This CDR3 spans 15 amino acids. Germline V gives CDR1 SNHLY, CDR2 FYNNEI. Written as DNA, the CDR3 is TGTGCCAGCAGTGACGGAGTAGGCGTCAATCAGCCCCAGCATTTT. Translation: CASSDGVGVNQPQHF. Based on the CDR3 plus reference TRBV2 and TRBJ1-5, the full variable domain is EPEVTQTPSHQVTQMGQEVILRCVPISNHLYFYWYRQILGQKVEFLVSFYNNEISEKSEIFDDQFSVERPDGSNFTLKIRSTKLEDSAMYFCASSDGVGVNQPQHFGDGTRLSIL.

This clonotype was recorded many times. The V call is TRBV7-9, the J call TRBJ2-5; 7 bases map to TRBD2. Losses at the gene ends were 5 bases for V and 5 bases for J; bases not matched to a gene: 14. Germline V gives CDR1 SEHNR, CDR2 FQNEAQ (reference sequence). The CDR3 has 16 amino acids. CDR3 DNA: TGTGCCAGCAGCCCCATTAGCGGGCGCGGCGTTGAGACCCAGTACTTC. Its translation: CASSPISGRGVETQYF.

This clonotype was counted between two and nine times. The V and J genes are TRBV10-3 and TRBJ1-1; D call uncertain. The CDR3 spans 12 residues. CDR1 is ENHRY, CDR2 SYGVKD, per germline. Trimming shortened V by 2 bases and J by 3 bases, and 4 bases separated the two germline ends. The CDR3 coding sequence is TGTGCCATCAGTGAGAGAGACACTGAAGCTTTCTTT. This gives the protein CAISERDTEAFF.

This sequence joins TRBV13 and TRBJ1-2; 9 nucleotides line up with TRBD1. This CDR3 region has 15 residues. CDR1 PRHDT and CDR2 FYEKMQ come from the germline V gene (reference sequence). The J segment lost 2 bases and the V segment lost 5 bases, leaving 6 bases of the junction unmatched. The CDR3 spells CASSHRGPGNYGYTF. Here the CDR3 DNA reads TGTGCCAGCAGCCACAGGGGGCCGGGAAACTATGGCTACACCTTC.

This clonotype was counted between two and nine times. A much larger clone lies one base from this, so it may be a read error. The chain is built from TRBV29-1 and TRBJ2-5, with unresolved D. The CDR3 consists of 13 residues. Germline CDR1 reads SQVTM; CDR2 reads ANQGSEA. The DNA of the CDR3 is TGCAGCATTGAAGTCGTCCAGCAAGAGACCCAGTACTTC. Protein sequence: CSIEVVQQETQYF.

There are many counts of this clonotype. This chain connects TRBV11-1 to TRBJ2-5; 8 nucleotides line up with TRBD1. The CDR3 has 15 amino acids. The V segment lost 5 bases and the J segment 2 bases; nucleotides outside the gene matches: 7. From germline, CDR1 is SGHAT and CDR2 FQDESV (reference sequence). The chain's CDR3 is CASSRRQGRQETQYF. As DNA, the CDR3 is TGTGCCAGCAGCCGCCGACAGGGGCGACAAGAGACCCAGTACTTC.

This clonotype was observed a handful of times. A much larger clone lies a single base off, so this may be a read error. The chain uses TRBV5-1 and TRBJ2-2; perhaps TRBD1 as D (6 bases). Germline-derived CDR1 and CDR2 are SGHRS and YFSETQ. V lost 1 base and J lost 3, with 13 bases in between. CDR3 length: 16 amino acids. In DNA, the CDR3 is TGCGCCAGCAGCTTGCCCACAGGGTCGGACACCGGGGAGCTGTTTTTT. Translating it yields CASSLPTGSDTGELFF.

The chain uses TRBV2 and TRBJ2-7; 12 nucleotides match TRBD2. The CDR3 is made up of 15 amino acids. CDR1 SNHLY and CDR2 FYNNEI come from the germline V gene. V was clipped by 5 bases and J by 7 bases; unmatched bases: 9. CDR3 sequence (DNA): TGTGCCAGCAGTTCTCTAGCGGGAGGGCCACATGAGCAGTACTTC. Translation: CASSSLAGGPHEQYF.

The chain links TRBV20-1 to TRBJ2-5, with 9 bases matching TRBD1. Germline V gene data show CDR1 as DFQATT and CDR2 as SNEGSKA (reference sequence). CDR3 length: 14 residues. Trimming at V came to 5 bases and at J to 2 bases, leaving 6 bases not matched to a gene. CDR3 nucleotide sequence: TGCAGTGCTGTAATGGGGACAGGGCAAGAGACCCAGTACTTC. Amino acid sequence: CSAVMGTGQETQYF.

V is TRBV29-1 and J is TRBJ1-1, with 7 positions matching TRBD1. Per germline, CDR1 SQVTM and CDR2 ANQGSEA. This CDR3 has 10 amino acids. With 6 bases clipped from V and 8 bases from J, the junction kept 3 bases outside the gene matches. In nucleotides, the CDR3 is TGCAGCGTGCGGGACAGCGAAGCTTTCTTT. Its translation: CSVRDSEAFF. The complete variable domain, with remaining parts taken from reference TRBV29-1 and TRBJ1-1, reads SAVISQKPSRDICQRGTSLTIQCQVDSQVTMMFWYRQQPGQSLTLIATANQGSEATYESGFVIDKFPISRPNLTFSTLTVSNMSPEDSSIYLCSVRDSEAFFGQGTRLTVV.

This clonotype has only a few counts. The rearrangement links TRBV6-1 to TRBJ2-2; 7 nucleotides align to TRBD1. The CDR3 is 15 residues long. V lost 4 bases, J lost 4 bases, and 6 bases stayed unmatched. Germline values: CDR1 MNHNS, CDR2 SASEGT. The CDR3 DNA reads as TGTGCCAGCAGTGGAGGGACAGTTATCACCGGGGAGCTGTTTTTT. This codes for CASSGGTVITGELFF.

The V and J genes are TRBV5-6 and TRBJ1-2; D is uncertain. Trimming took off 5 bases at V and 7 bases at J, with 15 bases between the two ends. Germline CDR1 reads SGHDT; CDR2 reads YYEEEE. CDR3 length: 13 residues. Here the CDR3 reads CASSAYLGSGYTF. The CDR3 DNA sequence: TGTGCCAGCAGTGCCTATCTCGGAAGTGGCTACACCTTC.

This chain uses TRBV7-2 with TRBJ1-1, with 9 nucleotides matching TRBD1. The trim removed 1 base at V and 11 bases at J, leaving 8 bases unmatched. CDR3 length equals 14 residues. Germline V lookup: CDR1 SGHTA, CDR2 FQGNSA. The CDR3 DNA sequence: TGTGCCAGCAGCTTAGAGGGACAGGGTGCTTTGGCTTTCTTT. Translated: CASSLEGQGALAFF.

This clonotype was counted many times. This sequence joins TRBV9 and TRBJ1-2; 10 nucleotides agree with TRBD1. The CDR3 has 16 amino acids. Germline loops: CDR1 SGDLS, CDR2 YYNGEE. V lost 6 bases, J lost 5 bases, and 13 bases stayed unmatched. As DNA, the CDR3 is TGTGCCAGCACCCGGGACAGGGGAAATCGAGGGTATGGCTACACCTTC. The encoded protein is CASTRDRGNRGYGYTF.

This clonotype was picked up one time. The genes are TRBV7-2 and TRBJ2-7, with unresolved D. This CDR3 spans 14 amino acids. Germline CDR1 SGHTA, CDR2 FQGNSA. The ends were cut back, 1 base at V and 3 bases at J, with 10 bases in the middle. This chain's CDR3 is CASSLVSSNYEQYF. CDR3 bases: TGTGCCAGCAGCTTAGTCAGTTCCAACTACGAGCAGTACTTC.

This clonotype was detected many times. V is TRBV25-1 and J is TRBJ1-1; D is perhaps TRBD1 (6 bases). Per germline, CDR1 MGHDK and CDR2 SYGVNS. Trimming left V 5 bases short and J 4 bases short, with 11 bases between. CDR3 length equals 13 residues. CDR3 sequence: CASSRGARTEAFF. CDR3 in DNA: TGTGCCAGCAGTCGGGGGGCGCGCACTGAAGCTTTCTTT.

The chain recombines TRBV7-9 with TRBJ1-2; unclear D gene. V shed 4 bases and J shed 4 bases, with 10 bases lying between them. The CDR3 runs to 13 residues. Per germline, CDR1 SEHNR and CDR2 FQNEAQ (reference sequence). The CDR3 DNA is TGTGCCAGCAGCTCTTCGAACGCCTATGGCTACACCTTC. Protein sequence: CASSSSNAYGYTF. The whole variable domain, remainder taken from reference TRBV7-9 and TRBJ1-2, is DTGVSQNPRHKITKRGQNVTFRCDPISEHNRLYWYRQTLGQGPEFLTYFQNEAQLEKSRLLSDRFSAERPKGSFSTLEIQRTEQGDSAMYLCASSSSNAYGYTFGSGTRLTVV.

This clonotype was seen ten or more times. The rearrangement links TRBV12-3 or TRBV12-4 to TRBJ1-2; 7 bases are a match to TRBD1. V lost 1 base to trimming and J lost 6 bases; unmatched junction nucleotides: 8. This CDR3 spans 15 amino acids. Here the CDR3 DNA reads TGTGCCAGCAGTTTAGGGGTTGCCAGGGGGGATGGCTACACCTTC. This codes for CASSLGVARGDGYTF.

The genes are TRBV18 and TRBJ2-1; D gene unclear. CDR1 and CDR2 (germline): KGHSH, LQKENI. The CDR3 extends over 13 amino acids. Trimming removed 8 bases at V and 8 bases at J, with 16 bases between. The CDR3 sequence is CASRTPNLDEQFF. The CDR3 DNA reads as TGTGCCAGCCGTACTCCCAACTTGGATGAGCAGTTCTTC.

The rearrangement joins TRBV2 to TRBJ1-5, with D maybe TRBD1 (6 bases). This CDR3 contains 14 residues. CDR1 and CDR2 from the germline V gene are SNHLY and FYNNEI. Trimming shortened V by 7 bases and J by 7 bases, and 17 bases separated the two germline ends. CDR3 DNA sequence: TGTGCCAGCACGCGGGGGGCAGCCCCCCAGCCCCAGCATTTT. Its protein product is CASTRGAAPQPQHF. The entire variable domain, with the rest obtained from reference TRBV2 and TRBJ1-5, is as follows: EPEVTQTPSHQVTQMGQEVILRCVPISNHLYFYWYRQILGQKVEFLVSFYNNEISEKSEIFDDQFSVERPDGSNFTLKIRSTKLEDSAMYFCASTRGAAPQPQHFGDGTRLSIL.